The clone carrying this T cell receptor (beta chain) has a count of ten or more. Antigen: not known. This sample was included in a study of regulatory T cells in long-lasting Graves disease. Study results and limitations: Clonotypes that were public and shared totalled some 2,900 in persistent patients versus around 1,000 in new patients. Favored usage of TRBV28, TRBJ1-2 and TRBJ2-5 was recorded in persistent disease.

Time point described: newly diagnosed GD, antithyroid drugs for less than 3 months. PBMC RNA served as the TCR library source. Collection of peripheral blood (nine milliliters) was done using EDTA tubes. Sequencing libraries for TCR beta were prepared with iRepertoire HTBI primers and Arm-PCR of CDR3 regions. TCRdb ran MiXCR on the multiplex PCR reads and lists one entry per CDR3 protein. The sample lists around 250,000 distinct CDR3 sequences, around 20% occurring once. The CDR3 is 15 amino acids. Germline CDR1 is MRHNA and CDR2 is SNTAGT. Trimming left V 5 bases short and J 4 bases short, with 17 bases between.

The V gene is TRBV6-4, the J gene TRBJ2-5; D perhaps matches TRBD2 (5 bases). Sequencing used peripheral blood mononuclear cells (PBMCs), obtained at new diagnosis, from a patient treated with antithyroid drugs. This TCR was sampled from a female donor with Graves disease. The CDR3 loop reads CASSRQREMGETQYF. The CDR3 DNA reads as TGTGCCAGCAGTCGTCAGAGGGAGATGGGAGAGACCCAGTACTTC.